Below are 13 T cell receptor beta chains sequenced from a single sample in a study of blood T cell repertoires in COVID-19. Method: immunoSEQ multiplex PCR; TCRdb's copy keeps in-frame clones and lacks some. There are 250,000 to 300,000 clones in the sample; roughly nine tenths occur only once, and approximately 2.1% lies in the top ten. Sequencing was done on a sample of peripheral blood. All receptors derive from a woman under 40 with COVID-19, enrolled during active disease.

This chain uses TRBV11-2 with TRBJ1-6; no clear D gene. Germline V gene data show CDR1 as SGHAT and CDR2 as FQNNGV. CDR3 length equals 12 residues. The germline V and J ends were trimmed by 3 bases and 10 bases, with 7 bases remaining between them. In DNA, the CDR3 is TGTGCCAGCAGCTTTGAGGAATCACCCCTCCACTTT. Amino acids: CASSFEESPLHF.

The genes are TRBV7-9 and TRBJ1-4; tentatively, D is TRBD1 (5 bases). CDR1 and CDR2 from the germline V gene are SEHNR and FQNEAQ (reference sequence). The CDR3 extends over 14 amino acids. Deletions cut 0 bases from V and 4 bases from J, with 6 bases between. The CDR3 nucleotides are TGTGCCAGCAGCTTAGCAGGGGTTAATGAAAAACTGTTTTTT. Its translation: CASSLAGVNEKLFF.

This clone was found once. V is TRBV6-5 and J is TRBJ1-1, with D maybe TRBD1 (5 bases). Germline V gene sequence: CDR1 MNHEY, CDR2 SVGAGI. The CDR3 runs 14 residues. Deletions cut 6 bases from V and 5 bases from J, with 16 bases between. CDR3 protein: CASRLTEPRTEAFF. As DNA, the CDR3 is TGTGCCAGCAGGTTGACAGAGCCGAGGACTGAAGCTTTCTTT.

The V gene is TRBV6-4, the J gene TRBJ1-2; tentatively, D is TRBD1 (5 bases). Germline lookup yields CDR1 MRHNA and CDR2 SNTAGT. The V end lost 2 bases, the J end lost 8 bases, and 15 bases lay between the germline ends. The CDR3 consists of 14 residues. The CDR3 DNA is TGTGCCAGCAGTGACAATGCGGGACGGGACGGCTACACCTTC. Amino acid sequence: CASSDNAGRDGYTF.

This chain links TRBV19 with TRBJ2-3; D is unclear. The V end was cut by 3 bases, the J end by 4 bases, with 5 bases between. Germline CDR1 LNHDA, CDR2 SQIVND (reference sequence). The CDR3 is 12 amino acids. The CDR3 loop reads CASSISSDTQYF. CDR3 DNA sequence: TGTGCCAGTAGTATTTCGTCAGATACGCAGTATTTT.

V gene TRBV2 combines with J gene TRBJ1-5; TRBD1 matches at 9 bases. CDR1 SNHLY and CDR2 FYNNEI come from the germline V gene. V lost 0 bases to trimming and J lost 5 bases; unmatched junction nucleotides: 5. The CDR3 has 16 amino acids. The CDR3 region has the DNA TGTGCCAGCAGTGAAGCGCTTGGGACAGGGTATCAGCCCCAGCATTTT. Protein sequence: CASSEALGTGYQPQHF. The complete variable domain, with remaining parts taken from reference TRBV2 and TRBJ1-5, reads EPEVTQTPSHQVTQMGQEVILRCVPISNHLYFYWYRQILGQKVEFLVSFYNNEISEKSEIFDDQFSVERPDGSNFTLKIRSTKLEDSAMYFCASSEALGTGYQPQHFGDGTRLSIL.

The rearrangement links TRBV28 to TRBJ1-2; perhaps TRBD1 as D (5 bases). The ends were cut back, 4 bases at V and 4 bases at J, with 16 bases in the middle. This CDR3 spans 15 amino acids. In germline, CDR1 is MDHEN, CDR2 SYDVKM. The CDR3 sequence: CASSSLSEGLYGYTF. DNA for the CDR3: TGTGCCAGCAGTTCCCTATCGGAGGGGCTCTATGGCTACACCTTC.

The chain recombines TRBV28 with TRBJ1-3; D is unclear. Germline CDR1 and CDR2: MDHEN and SYDVKM. This CDR3 comprises 18 residues. The V end was cut by 1 base, the J end by 0 bases, with 16 bases between. CDR3 residues: CASSLSLSVWYSGNTIYF. DNA for the CDR3: TGTGCCAGCAGTTTATCGCTCTCGGTTTGGTACTCTGGAAACACCATATATTTT.

This rearrangement joins TRBV19 to TRBJ1-2; D remains ambiguous. The CDR3 is made up of 15 amino acids. The germline CDR1 and CDR2 sequences are LNHDA and SQIVND (reference sequence). V lost 3 bases and J lost 0, with 11 bases in between. CDR3 sequence reads: CASSIVSLANYGYTF. CDR3 DNA: TGTGCCAGTAGTATCGTGTCGTTAGCTAACTATGGCTACACCTTC.

CDR3 sequence reads: CASSPEIGQGREKLFF. The CDR3 nucleotides read TGCGCCAGCAGTCCCGAAATAGGACAGGGAAGAGAAAAACTGTTTTTT. The gene calls are TRBV23-1 and TRBJ1-4, with TRBD1 matching 8 bases. TRBV23-1 is given ORF status, its function remaining uncertain. This CDR3 has 16 residues. V shed 4 bases, J shed 8 bases, and the junction held 12 bases outside the gene matches.

This chain joins TRBV18 and TRBJ2-2; 13 bases are a match to TRBD2. J gave up 3 bases and V 2 bases, and 9 bases lay outside the gene matches. Germline CDR1 reads KGHSH; CDR2 reads LQKENI. CDR3 length equals 19 residues. The DNA for the CDR3 is TGTGCCAGCTCACCAGAAGGACTAGCGGGAGTAGGGGACACCGGGGAGCTGTTTTTT. It specifies CASSPEGLAGVGDTGELFF.

The J gene is TRBJ2-3, the V gene TRBV5-4, with 10 bases aligning to TRBD2. V dropped 0 bases and J dropped 2; count of bases not matched to a gene: 6. The CDR3 has 17 residues. Germline V CDR1 and CDR2: SGHNT, YYREEE (reference sequence). The chain's CDR3 is CASSLEATSGITDTQYF. CDR3 bases: TGTGCCAGCAGCTTGGAGGCTACTAGCGGGATCACAGATACGCAGTATTTT.

The V gene is TRBV5-1, the J gene TRBJ2-2, with unresolved D. CDR3 length: 14 residues. In germline, CDR1 is SGHRS, CDR2 YFSETQ. V gave up 3 bases and J gave up 4 bases, with 10 bases separating them. The CDR3, as DNA: TGCGCCAGCAGCTCGACTGGCCTCACCGGGGAGCTGTTTTTT. This codes for CASSSTGLTGELFF.